These T cell receptor beta chains were read from a single sample in a study of T cell responses to AZD1222 COVID-19 vaccine. Assay: immunoSEQ multiplex PCR; the TCRdb copy retains only in-frame clones and omits some. This table holds more than 80,000 clones, 88% found once. This specimen consisted of peripheral blood, obtained on day 0 of AZD1222 vaccination. The receptor set was obtained from an adult in good health. CDR3s include the opening cysteine and the closing phenylalanine or tryptophan. D genes are given only for firm matches. Size values are once, few and many counts, or a class for expanded clones, and some rows have none.

NA	TRBV27	TRBJ2-3	TRBD1	CASRPEGAAQYF	TGTGCCAGCAGACCCGAGGGGGCTGCGCAGTATTTT
NA	TRBV5-1	TRBJ2-1	NA	CASSLDNQRYNEQFF	TGCGCCAGCAGCTTGGATAACCAGCGGTACAATGAGCAGTTCTTC
few	TRBV5-4	TRBJ2-7	TRBD1	CASSQQGQGYEQYF	TGTGCCAGCAGCCAGCAGGGACAGGGTTACGAGCAGTACTTC
NA	TRBV21-1	TRBJ2-2	NA	CASSKAGVPGELFF	TGTGCCAGCAGCAAAGCCGGGGTGCCCGGGGAGCTGTTTTTT
NA	TRBV2	TRBJ1-3	NA	CASSESGNTIYF	TGTGCCAGCAGTGAATCAGGAAACACCATATATTTT
few	TRBV11-1	TRBJ2-3	TRBD1	CASSHRTGLDGTQYF	TGTGCCAGCAGCCATAGGACAGGGCTTGACGGTACGCAGTATTTT
NA	TRBV27	TRBJ2-1	NA	CASSYRDGSYNEQFF	TGTGCCAGCAGTTACCGGGACGGCTCCTACAATGAGCAGTTCTTC
NA	TRBV11-2	TRBJ2-7	NA	CASSLNGAYEQYF	TGTGCCAGCAGCTTAAACGGAGCCTACGAGCAGTACTTC
NA	TRBV29-1	TRBJ2-1	NA	CSVEERGSSYNEQFF	TGCAGCGTTGAAGAACGGGGGAGCTCCTACAATGAGCAGTTCTTC
NA	TRBV2	TRBJ2-3	TRBD2	CASSLAGVKDTQYF	TGTGCCAGCAGTCTAGCGGGAGTAAAGGATACGCAGTATTTT
NA	TRBV6-5	TRBJ1-2	NA	CASTQGPYGYTF	TGTGCCAGCACCCAGGGCCCCTATGGCTACACCTTC
once	TRBV5-1	TRBJ2-2	NA	CASSFGGNTGELFF	TGCGCCAGCAGCTTCGGCGGGAACACCGGGGAGCTGTTTTTT
NA	TRBV28	TRBJ1-3	NA	CASTATLGRQNTIYF	TGTGCCAGCACGGCAACCCTGGGCAGACAGAACACCATATATTTT
NA	TRBV15	TRBJ2-1	NA	CATSRDEGHKRDEQFF	TGTGCCACCAGCAGAGATGAGGGTCATAAGCGAGATGAGCAGTTCTTC
few	TRBV2	TRBJ2-7	NA	CASSDQDPSYEQYF	TGTGCCAGCAGTGACCAGGATCCCTCCTACGAGCAGTACTTC
once	TRBV5-1	TRBJ2-7	TRBD2	CASSSTSGAYEQYF	TGCGCCAGCAGCTCAACTAGCGGAGCTTACGAGCAGTACTTC
NA	TRBV15	TRBJ1-1	TRBD1	CATRLTGDYTEAFF	TGTGCCACCCGTTTAACAGGGGACTACACTGAAGCTTTCTTT
NA	TRBV3-1/TRBV3-2	TRBJ1-4	NA	CASSQDTGNEKLFF	TGTGCCAGCAGCCAAGATACAGGGAATGAAAAACTGTTTTTT
NA	TRBV3-1/TRBV3-2	TRBJ2-2	NA	CASSPRRYTGELFF	TGTGCCAGCAGTCCCCGACGGTATACCGGGGAGCTGTTTTTT
few	TRBV23-1	TRBJ1-6	NA	CASSRRPKSIGSPLHF	TGCGCCAGCAGCCGACGGCCGAAGAGCATCGGGTCACCCCTCCACTTT
few	TRBV5-6	TRBJ1-3	NA	CASSPAGPLAGNTIYF	TGTGCCAGCAGCCCGGCCGGTCCTCTGGCGGGAAACACCATATATTTT
NA	TRBV13	TRBJ2-7	NA	CASSPDEGYEQYF	TGTGCCAGCAGCCCGGACGAGGGGTACGAGCAGTACTTC
once	TRBV18	TRBJ1-5	TRBD1	CASSGTEGNQPQHF	TGTGCCAGCTCCGGGACAGAAGGCAATCAGCCCCAGCATTTT
NA	TRBV29-1	TRBJ2-1	NA	CSVDRGAYNEQFF	TGCAGCGTTGACCGGGGTGCCTACAATGAGCAGTTCTTC
NA	TRBV14	TRBJ2-7	NA	CASSQEGWREQYF	TGTGCCAGCAGCCAAGAGGGGTGGCGCGAGCAGTACTTC
NA	TRBV18	TRBJ2-5	NA	CASSPGWNQETQYF	TGTGCCAGCTCCCCGGGGTGGAATCAAGAGACCCAGTACTTC
NA	TRBV5-6	TRBJ2-7	NA	CASSLGFDRNEQYF	TGTGCCAGCAGCTTGGGATTTGACAGGAACGAGCAGTACTTC
once	TRBV30	TRBJ1-5	TRBD1	CAWSLTGNNQPQHF	TGTGCCTGGAGTCTGACAGGGAACAATCAGCCCCAGCATTTT
NA	TRBV10-1	TRBJ1-5	NA	CARTESQPQHF	TGCGCCAGGACAGAGTCTCAGCCCCAGCATTTT
NA	TRBV28	TRBJ2-5	NA	CASTSLGAGKYGETQYF	TGTGCCAGCACTTCCCTCGGGGCAGGAAAGTATGGGGAGACCCAGTACTTC
few	TRBV7-9	TRBJ2-1	TRBD2	CASSPHSGSGQGEQFF	TGTGCCAGCAGCCCTCATAGCGGGAGCGGGCAGGGTGAGCAGTTCTTC
NA	TRBV11-2	TRBJ1-5	NA	CASSPGVGNQPQHF	TGTGCCAGCAGCCCCGGGGTTGGCAATCAGCCCCAGCATTTT
NA	TRBV7-9	TRBJ1-3	TRBD1	CASSIPLQGAGNTIYF	TGTGCCAGCAGCATCCCTTTACAGGGGGCTGGAAACACCATATATTTT
NA	TRBV9	TRBJ2-5	NA	CASNRRALSPQETQYF	TGTGCCAGCAACCGGAGGGCCCTCTCACCCCAAGAGACCCAGTACTTC
NA	TRBV19	TRBJ2-2	NA	CASSIMGATGELFF	TGTGCCAGTAGTATAATGGGTGCCACCGGGGAGCTGTTTTTT
NA	TRBV11-2	TRBJ1-1	TRBD1	CASSPQGVEAFF	TGTGCCAGCAGCCCACAGGGGGTTGAAGCTTTCTTT
NA	TRBV10-3	TRBJ2-6	NA	CAISEGQGANVLTF	TGTGCCATCAGTGAAGGGCAGGGGGCCAACGTCCTGACTTTC
NA	TRBV19	TRBJ1-5	TRBD1	CASSTTGDNQPQHF	TGTGCCAGTAGTACAACAGGGGACAATCAGCCCCAGCATTTT
once	TRBV5-1	TRBJ1-1	NA	CASSPTGTANTEAFF	TGCGCCAGCAGCCCAACCGGGACGGCGAACACTGAAGCTTTCTTT
once	TRBV19	TRBJ2-1	TRBD2	CASRASGRINEQFF	TGTGCCAGTAGGGCTAGCGGGAGGATAAATGAGCAGTTCTTC
NA	TRBV2	TRBJ1-5	TRBD1	CASTPDRVRNQPQHF	TGTGCCAGCACCCCGGACAGGGTGAGGAATCAGCCCCAGCATTTT
NA	TRBV28	TRBJ2-3	TRBD2	CATELAATQYF	TGTGCCACCGAGCTAGCGGCGACGCAGTATTTT
NA	TRBV11-2	TRBJ1-2	NA	CASSLDLGGAKNYGYTF	TGTGCCAGCAGCTTAGATCTAGGAGGGGCGAAGAACTATGGCTACACCTTC
once	TRBV18	TRBJ1-3	TRBD1	CASSPPGTGEISGNTIYF	TGTGCCAGCTCACCCCCCGGGACAGGAGAGATCTCTGGAAACACCATATATTTT
NA	TRBV19	TRBJ1-2	NA	CASSIAQRYGYTF	TGTGCCAGTAGTATAGCTCAGCGTTATGGCTACACCTTC
NA	TRBV28	TRBJ2-7	NA	CASSFGIYEQYF	TGTGCCAGCAGTTTTGGTATCTACGAGCAGTACTTC
NA	TRBV9	TRBJ2-7	NA	CASSVGGQGAGEQYF	TGTGCCAGCAGCGTAGGAGGACAAGGGGCAGGCGAGCAGTACTTC
NA	TRBV5-6	TRBJ2-3	NA	CASILKPGVIGTDTQYF	TGTGCCAGCATCCTGAAGCCGGGAGTCATCGGTACAGATACGCAGTATTTT
few	TRBV11-3	TRBJ2-1	TRBD2	CASSLEGTSEYNEQFF	TGTGCCAGCAGCTTAGAAGGGACTAGCGAGTACAATGAGCAGTTCTTC
NA	TRBV9	TRBJ2-5	NA	CASSVGVSYWETQYF	TGTGCCAGCAGCGTAGGCGTAAGTTATTGGGAGACCCAGTACTTC
NA	TRBV5-4	TRBJ2-3	TRBD1	CASSLRTGGIDTQYF	TGTGCCAGCAGCCTCCGGACAGGGGGGATAGATACGCAGTATTTT